These 9 T cell receptor beta chains share one sample of origin, sequenced in a study of human thymus T cells. This table comes from immunoSEQ multiplex PCR, and its TCRdb copy is limited to in-frame clones, with some not included. The sample lists about 50,000 clones; 95% were seen once. The material sequenced was blood. These TCRs come from a girl in the first two years of life with a congenital heart defect but otherwise immunologically healthy.

The genes are TRBV5-1 and TRBJ2-1; D is undetermined. Germline CDR1 reads SGHRS; CDR2 reads YFSETQ. Trimming took off 4 bases at V and 6 bases at J, with 14 bases between the two ends. The CDR3 covers 14 residues. CDR3 residues: CASSLTPSPNEQFF. CDR3 sequence (DNA): TGCGCCAGCAGCCTAACTCCGAGCCCCAATGAGCAGTTCTTC.

J is TRBJ2-5 and V is TRBV6-7; D not resolved. TRBV6-7 is an ORF; its function is uncertain. There are 16 residues in the CDR3. V lost 3 bases and J 0 bases, leaving 14 bases between the germline ends. CDR3 bases: TGTGCCAGCAGTTATAGTGTCAGAAAGTACCAAGAGACCCAGTACTTC. Protein product: CASSYSVRKYQETQYF.

This clone was recorded a few times. This rearrangement joins TRBV15 to TRBJ2-7, with D unclear. The CDR3 covers 12 residues. Germline loops: CDR1 LNHNV, CDR2 YYDKDF (reference sequence). Trimming took 0 bases from V and 6 from J, leaving 6 bases between them. The CDR3 sequence is CATSRDFSEQYF. The CDR3 DNA reads as TGTGCCACCAGCAGAGACTTTAGCGAGCAGTACTTC.

V and J are TRBV19 and TRBJ1-2, with D uncertain. This CDR3 region has 15 residues. Trimming shortened V by 5 bases and J by 2 bases, and 15 bases separated the two germline ends. The germline gives CDR1 LNHDA, CDR2 SQIVND (reference sequence). The CDR3 DNA reads TGTGCCAGTAGTCACCGGGCCTTACAGAACTATGGCTACACCTTC. This codes for CASSHRALQNYGYTF.

The chain recombines TRBV7-3 with TRBJ2-3, with 7 bases that match TRBD1. Unmatched junction bases numbered 5, after V lost 6 bases and J lost 2 bases. The germline V gene has CDR1 SGHTA and CDR2 FQGTGA. The CDR3 is 14 amino acids. The CDR3 spells CASRAGTATDTQYF. CDR3 DNA sequence: TGTGCCAGCAGGGCTGGGACAGCCACAGATACGCAGTATTTT.

The chain carries TRBV7-2 and TRBJ1-2, with no clear D. This CDR3 is built from 19 residues. Germline V lookup: CDR1 SGHTA, CDR2 FQGNSA. V shed 0 bases and J shed 0 bases, with 20 bases lying between them. Written as DNA, the CDR3 is TGTGCCAGCAGCTTAGCTCAACTAGGGTTCCCTGCTCCTAACTATGGCTACACCTTC. Translation gives CASSLAQLGFPAPNYGYTF.

The rearrangement joins TRBV27 to TRBJ2-1; possibly TRBD1 for D (6 bases). Trimming cost V 6 bases and J 10 bases, with 22 bases left between them. This CDR3 spans 15 amino acids. Per the germline V gene, CDR1 is MNHEY and CDR2 is SMNVEV (reference sequence). Written as DNA, the CDR3 is TGTGCCAGCAGCCACCTCCCAGGGGCGGTAAACGAGCAGTTCTTC. This gives the protein CASSHLPGAVNEQFF.

The DNA of the CDR3 is TGTGCCAGCAGCGCGTTACAGGGATCACACGAGCAGTACTTC. This codes for CASSALQGSHEQYF. This sequence joins TRBV5-8 and TRBJ2-7; possible D gene TRBD1, 6 bases. The CDR3 is 14 amino acids. V was pared by 4 bases and J by 5 bases, with 16 bases between. Germline-derived CDR1 and CDR2 are SGHTS and YDEGEE.

The V gene is TRBV4-2, the J gene TRBJ2-2, with a possible D match to TRBD2 (6 bases). V was cut by 2 bases and J by 1 base, with 8 bases left in between. The CDR3 is made up of 15 amino acids. Germline CDR1 reads LGHNA; CDR2 reads YNFKEQ. CDR3 nucleotide sequence: TGTGCCAGCAGCCAACTAGCGCGGAACACCGGGGAGCTGTTTTTT. It is translated as CASSQLARNTGELFF.